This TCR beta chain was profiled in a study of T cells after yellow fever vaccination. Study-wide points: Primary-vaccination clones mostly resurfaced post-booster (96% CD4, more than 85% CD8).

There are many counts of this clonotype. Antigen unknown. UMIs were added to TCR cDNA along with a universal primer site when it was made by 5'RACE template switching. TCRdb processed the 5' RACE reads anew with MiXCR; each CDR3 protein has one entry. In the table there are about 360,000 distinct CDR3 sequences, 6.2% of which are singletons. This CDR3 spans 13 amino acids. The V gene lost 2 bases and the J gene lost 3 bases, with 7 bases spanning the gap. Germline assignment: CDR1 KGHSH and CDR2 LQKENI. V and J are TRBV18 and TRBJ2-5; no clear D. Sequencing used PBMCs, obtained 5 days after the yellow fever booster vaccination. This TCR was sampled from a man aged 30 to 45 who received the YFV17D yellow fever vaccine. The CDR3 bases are TGTGCCAGCTCACCAGGCCTAGAAGAGACCCAGTACTTC. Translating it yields CASSPGLEETQYF.